This T cell receptor beta chain was captured by sequencing in a study of cytomegalovirus exposure and HLA in healthy donors. General study points: The classifier was said to identify cytomegalovirus status with high specificity and sensitivity. Despite most TCR sequences being rare, some public TCRs occurred in many donors.

Researchers ran the PCR with 60 Vbeta and 13 Jbeta primers. Profiling relied on immunoSEQ multiplex PCR, and the TCRdb table lists in-frame clones only, not all of them. The profile covers some 150,000 clones, with 55% to 80% appearing a single time and approximately 2.5% taken by the ten largest. A remark on this clone: Its antigen remains unidentified.

This TCR was sampled from a woman between 40 and 50 years old in good health and CMV-seronegative. Sequences were obtained from PBMCs.

CDR3 region: CASVAQRNSNQPQHF. In DNA form, the CDR3 reads TGTGCCAGCGTGGCGCAGCGTAATAGCAATCAGCCCCAGCATTTT. The rearrangement joins TRBV19 to TRBJ1-5; no firm D call. There are 15 residues in the CDR3. Per germline, CDR1 LNHDA and CDR2 SQIVND (reference sequence). The V and J ends lost 9 bases and 0 bases respectively, with 15 bases between them.